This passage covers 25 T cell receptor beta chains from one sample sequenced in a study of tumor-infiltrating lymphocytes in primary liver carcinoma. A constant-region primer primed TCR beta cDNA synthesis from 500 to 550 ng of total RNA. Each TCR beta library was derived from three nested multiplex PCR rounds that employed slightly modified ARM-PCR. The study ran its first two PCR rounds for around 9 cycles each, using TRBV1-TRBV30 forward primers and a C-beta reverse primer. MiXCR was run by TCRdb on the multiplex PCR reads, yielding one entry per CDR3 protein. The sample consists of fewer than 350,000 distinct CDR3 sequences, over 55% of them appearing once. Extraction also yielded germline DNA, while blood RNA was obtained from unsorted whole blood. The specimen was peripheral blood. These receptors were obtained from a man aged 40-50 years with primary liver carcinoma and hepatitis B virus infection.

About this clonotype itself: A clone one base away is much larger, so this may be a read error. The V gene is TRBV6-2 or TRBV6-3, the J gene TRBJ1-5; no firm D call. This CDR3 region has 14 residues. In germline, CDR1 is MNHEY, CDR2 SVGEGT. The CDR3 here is CASSYSAANQAQHF. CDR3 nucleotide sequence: TGTGCCAGCAGTTACTCGGCAGCTAATCAGGCCCAGCATTTT.

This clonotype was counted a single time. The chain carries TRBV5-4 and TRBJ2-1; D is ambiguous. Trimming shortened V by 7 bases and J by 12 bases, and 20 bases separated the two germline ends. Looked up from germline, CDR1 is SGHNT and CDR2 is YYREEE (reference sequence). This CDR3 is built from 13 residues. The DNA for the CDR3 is TGTGCCAGCGGCTGGATAGGGTCGGTGGGGCAGTTCTTC. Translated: CASGWIGSVGQFF.

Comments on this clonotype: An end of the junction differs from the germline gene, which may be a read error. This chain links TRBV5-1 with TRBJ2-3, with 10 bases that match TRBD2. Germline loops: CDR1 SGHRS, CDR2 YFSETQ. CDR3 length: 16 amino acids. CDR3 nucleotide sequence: TGCGCCAGCAGCGCCGAAGCGGGAGGGCGAACAGATAAGCAGTATTTT. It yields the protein CASSAEAGGRTDKQYF.

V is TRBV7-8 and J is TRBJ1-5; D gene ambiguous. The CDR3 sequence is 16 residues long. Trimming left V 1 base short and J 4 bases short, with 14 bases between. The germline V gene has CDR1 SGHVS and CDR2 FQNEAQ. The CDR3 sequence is CASSLEGLMSNQPQHF. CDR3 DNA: TGTGCCAGCAGCTTAGAAGGCCTAATGTCAAATCAGCCCCAGCATTTT.

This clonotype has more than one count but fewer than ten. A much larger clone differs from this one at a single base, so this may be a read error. The CDR3: CASSTHRAGIYEQYF. The DNA for the CDR3 is TGTGCCAGCAGTACCCATAGAGCGGGAATCTACGAGCAGTACTTC. The chain has TRBV6-2 or TRBV6-3 and TRBJ2-7, with 7 bases that match TRBD2. Germline lookup yields CDR1 MNHEY and CDR2 SVGEGT. The CDR3 extends over 15 amino acids. The junction had 10 bases not matched to a gene; V was cut back by 5 bases and J by 3 bases.

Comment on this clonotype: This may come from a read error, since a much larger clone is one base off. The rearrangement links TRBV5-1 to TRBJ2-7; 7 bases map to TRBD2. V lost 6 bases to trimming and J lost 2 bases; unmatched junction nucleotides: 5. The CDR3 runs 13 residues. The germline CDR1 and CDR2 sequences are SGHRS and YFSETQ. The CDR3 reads CASNPGTTYEQYF. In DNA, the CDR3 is TGCGCCAGCAACCCCGGGACTACCTACGAGCAGTACTTC.

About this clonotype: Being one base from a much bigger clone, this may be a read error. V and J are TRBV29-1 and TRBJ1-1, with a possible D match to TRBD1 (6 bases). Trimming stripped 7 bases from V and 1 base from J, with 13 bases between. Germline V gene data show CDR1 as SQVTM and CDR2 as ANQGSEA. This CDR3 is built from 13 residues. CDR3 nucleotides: TGCAGCGCTTGGACAGAGGAGAACACTGAAGCTTTCTTT. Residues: CSAWTEENTEAFF.

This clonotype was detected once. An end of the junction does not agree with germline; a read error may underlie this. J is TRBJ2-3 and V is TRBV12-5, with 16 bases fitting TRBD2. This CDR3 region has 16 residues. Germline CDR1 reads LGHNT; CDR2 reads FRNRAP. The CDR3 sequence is CASGAGLAGGQDMQYF. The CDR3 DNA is TGTGCTAGTGGCGCGGGACTAGCGGGAGGGCAAGATATGCAGTATTTT.

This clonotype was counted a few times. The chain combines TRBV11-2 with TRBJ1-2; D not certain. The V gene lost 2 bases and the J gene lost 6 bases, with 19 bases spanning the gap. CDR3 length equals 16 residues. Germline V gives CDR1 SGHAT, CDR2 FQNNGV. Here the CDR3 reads CASSLLLAGLRDGYTF. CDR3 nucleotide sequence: TGTGCCAGCAGCTTACTTTTGGCTGGGCTTCGAGATGGCTACACCTTC.

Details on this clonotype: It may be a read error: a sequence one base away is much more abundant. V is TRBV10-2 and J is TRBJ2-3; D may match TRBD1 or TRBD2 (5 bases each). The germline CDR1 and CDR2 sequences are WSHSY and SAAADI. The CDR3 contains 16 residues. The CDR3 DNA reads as TGCGCCAGCAGTGATGAGGGGAGCCCCTTCACAGATGCGCAGTATTTT. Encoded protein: CASSDEGSPFTDAQYF.

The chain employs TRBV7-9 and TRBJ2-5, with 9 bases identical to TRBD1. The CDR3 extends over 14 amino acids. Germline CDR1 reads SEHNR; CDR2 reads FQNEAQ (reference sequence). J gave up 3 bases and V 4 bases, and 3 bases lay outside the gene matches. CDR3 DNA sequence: TGTGCCAGCAGCTCACGACAGGGGGAAGAGACCCAGTACTTC. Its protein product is CASSSRQGEETQYF.

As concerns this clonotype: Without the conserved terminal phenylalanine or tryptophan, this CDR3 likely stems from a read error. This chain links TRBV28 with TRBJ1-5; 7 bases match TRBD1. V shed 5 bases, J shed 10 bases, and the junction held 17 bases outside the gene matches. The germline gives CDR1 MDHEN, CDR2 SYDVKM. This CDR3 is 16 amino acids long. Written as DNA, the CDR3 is TGTGCCAGCAGTCCCGGGACAGTGGGGTTAAATCCACCCCAGCATCTT. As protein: CASSPGTVGLNPPQHL.

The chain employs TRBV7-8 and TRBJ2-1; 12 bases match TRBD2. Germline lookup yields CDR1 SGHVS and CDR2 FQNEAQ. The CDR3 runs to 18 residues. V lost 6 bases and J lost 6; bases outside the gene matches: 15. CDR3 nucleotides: TGTGCCAGCAGAGACTCAAGCTCTGGGACTAGCGGGTTCAATGAGCAGTTCTTC. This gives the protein CASRDSSSGTSGFNEQFF.

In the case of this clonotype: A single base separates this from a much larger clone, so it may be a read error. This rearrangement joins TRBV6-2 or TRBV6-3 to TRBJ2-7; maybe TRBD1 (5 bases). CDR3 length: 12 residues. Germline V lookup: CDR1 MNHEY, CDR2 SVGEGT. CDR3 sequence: CGSSYRLYEQYF. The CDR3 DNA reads TGTGGCAGCAGTTACAGGTTATACGAGCAGTACTTC.

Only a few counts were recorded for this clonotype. CDR3 coding DNA: TGTGCCTGGAGGGCAACCCCCTACGAGCAGTACTTC. Its translation: CAWRATPYEQYF. The V and J genes are TRBV30 and TRBJ2-7; D unclear. The germline CDR1 and CDR2 sequences are GTSNPN and SVGIG (reference sequence). Trimming removed 3 bases from V and 2 bases from J, with 8 bases in between. The CDR3 is 12 amino acids.

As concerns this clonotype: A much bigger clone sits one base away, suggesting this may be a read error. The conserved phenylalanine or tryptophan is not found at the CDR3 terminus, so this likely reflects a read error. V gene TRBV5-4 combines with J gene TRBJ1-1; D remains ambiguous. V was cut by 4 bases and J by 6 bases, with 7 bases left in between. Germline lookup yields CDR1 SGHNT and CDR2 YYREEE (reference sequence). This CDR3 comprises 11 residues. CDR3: CASSKGAEAFL. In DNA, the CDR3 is TGTGCCAGCAGCAAGGGAGCTGAAGCTTTCCTT.

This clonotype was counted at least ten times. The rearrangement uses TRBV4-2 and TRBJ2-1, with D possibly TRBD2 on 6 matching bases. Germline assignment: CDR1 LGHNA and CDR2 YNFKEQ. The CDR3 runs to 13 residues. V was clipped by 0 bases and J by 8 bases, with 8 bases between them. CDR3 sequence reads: CASSQDWGDEQFF. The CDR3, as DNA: TGTGCCAGCAGCCAAGATTGGGGGGATGAGCAGTTCTTC.

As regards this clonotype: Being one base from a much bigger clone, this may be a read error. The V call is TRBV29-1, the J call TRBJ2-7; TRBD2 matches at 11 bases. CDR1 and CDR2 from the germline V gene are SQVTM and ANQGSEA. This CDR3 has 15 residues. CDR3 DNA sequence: TGCAGCGCTGCCCGTGGGACTAGCGGAAGTACGGAGCGGTACTTC. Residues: CSAARGTSGSTERYF.

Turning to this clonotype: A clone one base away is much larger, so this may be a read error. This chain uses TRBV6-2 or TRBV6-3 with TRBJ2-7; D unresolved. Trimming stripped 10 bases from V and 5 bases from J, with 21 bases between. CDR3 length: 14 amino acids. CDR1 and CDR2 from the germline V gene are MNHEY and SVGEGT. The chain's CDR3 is CATTGPRSAHEQYF. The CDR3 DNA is TGTGCCACAACTGGACCGCGCTCCGCCCACGAGCAGTACTTC.

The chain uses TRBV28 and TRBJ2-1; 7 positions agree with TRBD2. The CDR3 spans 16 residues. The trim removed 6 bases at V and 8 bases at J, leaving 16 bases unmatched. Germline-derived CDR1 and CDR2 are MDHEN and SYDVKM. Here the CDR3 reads CASSFPRGGSLDEQFF. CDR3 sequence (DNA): TGTGCCAGCAGCTTCCCGCGGGGCGGGAGTCTAGATGAGCAGTTCTTC.

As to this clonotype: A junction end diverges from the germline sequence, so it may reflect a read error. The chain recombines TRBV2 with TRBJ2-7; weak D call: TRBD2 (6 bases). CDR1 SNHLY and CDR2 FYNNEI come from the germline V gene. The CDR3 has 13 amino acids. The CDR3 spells CSSAAGSQVEQYF. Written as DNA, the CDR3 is TGTTCCAGCGCCGCGGGGTCACAGGTGGAGCAGTACTTC.

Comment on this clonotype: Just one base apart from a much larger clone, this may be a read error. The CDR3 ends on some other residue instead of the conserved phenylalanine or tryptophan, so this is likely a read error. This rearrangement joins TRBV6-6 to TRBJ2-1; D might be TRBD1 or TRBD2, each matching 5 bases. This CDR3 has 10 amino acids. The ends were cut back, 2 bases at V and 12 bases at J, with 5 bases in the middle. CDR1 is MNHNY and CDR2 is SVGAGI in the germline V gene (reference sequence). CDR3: CASSYGGQFS. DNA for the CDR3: TGTGCCAGCAGTTACGGGGGGCAGTTCTCC.

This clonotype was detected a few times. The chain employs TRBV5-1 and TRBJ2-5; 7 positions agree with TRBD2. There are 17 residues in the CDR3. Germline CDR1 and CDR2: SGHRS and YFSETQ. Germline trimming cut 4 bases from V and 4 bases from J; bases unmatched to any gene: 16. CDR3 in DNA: TGCGCCAGCAGCCTGGAGCTTTTGGCGGGGGTCGGAGAGACCCAGTACTTC. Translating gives CASSLELLAGVGETQYF.

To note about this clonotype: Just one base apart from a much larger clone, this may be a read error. DNA of the CDR3: TGTGCCATCACCCCGACAGACCTAGTAGACGAGCAGTACTTC. This encodes CAITPTDLVDEQYF. V gene TRBV10-3 combines with J gene TRBJ2-7; a weak D match, TRBD1 (5 bases). V lost 7 bases to trimming and J lost 5 bases, with 18 bases between them. Germline V lookup: CDR1 ENHRY, CDR2 SYGVKD. The CDR3 sequence is 14 residues long.

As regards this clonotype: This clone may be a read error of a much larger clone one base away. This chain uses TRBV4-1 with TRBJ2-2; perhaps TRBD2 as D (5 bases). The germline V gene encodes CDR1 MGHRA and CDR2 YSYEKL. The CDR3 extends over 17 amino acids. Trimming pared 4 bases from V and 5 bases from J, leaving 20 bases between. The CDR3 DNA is TGCGCCAGCAGCCCGGATTTGGACTCACAATGGACCGGGGAGCTGTTTTTT. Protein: CASSPDLDSQWTGELFF.